Sequencing of this T cell receptor beta chain was carried out in a study of blood T cells in healthy people across ages. The CDR3 is 11 amino acids. V was pared by 10 bases and J by 9 bases, with 13 bases between. PCR was performed a second time for 7 to 11 cycles using a sample-barcoded 5' primer and a J-beta primer mix. TCRdb recomputed calls from the 5' RACE reads with MiXCR, one row per CDR3 protein. The table includes about 640,000 distinct CDR3 sequences, under 70% detected once. This TCR was sampled from a man aged 55 to 70 in good health. The chain combines TRBV12-3 or TRBV12-4 with TRBJ2-1; D may be TRBD1 or TRBD2 (7 bases each). The sample comprised blood. The chain's CDR3 is CATGGVIEQFF. In DNA, the CDR3 is TGTGCCACAGGGGGGGTGATTGAGCAGTTCTTC.